This TCR beta chain derives from a study of blood T cell repertoires in COVID-19. Germline CDR1 is MNHEY and CDR2 is SVGAGI. The CDR3 extends over 15 amino acids. With 7 bases removed from V and 5 bases from J, the gap between germline ends came to 18 bases. Measured with immunoSEQ multiplex PCR; TCRdb has only the in-frame clones, and not every one. The data hold 200,000 to 300,000 clones, with about 91% observed a single time. This chain uses TRBV6-5 with TRBJ2-1; weak D call: TRBD1 (7 bases). The TCR was taken from a person between 18 and 30 years old with COVID-19, enrolled during active disease. Sequencing was done on a sample of peripheral blood. CDR3 coding DNA: TGTGCCAGCATAAGACAGGGAATAGCGGACAATGAGCAGTTCTTC. Protein product: CASIRQGIADNEQFF.